The rows below give T cell receptor beta chains drawn from one sample of a study of T cell repertoires in cytomegalovirus infection. A single record per CDR3 protein comes from TCRdb applying MiXCR to the reads. The data hold about 360,000 distinct CDR3 sequences, with 15% to 20% observed a single time. The source material was PBMCs. These receptors all stem from a human donor in good health (CMV status not recorded). Some clones in this sample may be carry-over from other donors' samples. The CDR3 runs from the conserved cysteine through the conserved F or W. The D gene is left open where the match is weak. Size values are once, few and many counts, or a class for expanded clones, and some rows have none.

D	V	J	size	DNA	CDR3
-	TRBV7-8	TRBJ2-3	many	TGTGCCAGCAGCCCCATAGGGGGGACGAGCACAGATACGCAGTATTTT	CASSPIGGTSTDTQYF
-	TRBV7-6	TRBJ2-5	-	TGTGCCAGCAGCCGGAACAGGGTAGAGGAGACCCAGTACTTC	CASSRNRVEETQYF
-	TRBV7-2	TRBJ1-1	many	TGTGCCAGCAGCTTAGTGGGGAACACTGAAGCTTTCTTT	CASSLVGNTEAFF
-	TRBV28	TRBJ1-2	few	TGTGCCAGCAGCAACCCCCGGACGGAGACTAACTATGGCTACACCTTC	CASSNPRTETNYGYTF
TRBD1	TRBV6-1	TRBJ1-1	many	TGTGCCAGCAGTTCCCCCCGGACAGGGATGAACACTGAAGCTTTCTTT	CASSSPRTGMNTEAFF
-	TRBV12-3/TRBV12-4	TRBJ1-1	few	TGTGCCAGCAGTTTAGTCGGGGGCTCGAACACTGAAGCTTTCTTT	CASSLVGGSNTEAFF
-	TRBV20-1	TRBJ1-2	once	TGCAGTGCTTTGACAGATAACTATGGCTACACCTTC	CSALTDNYGYTF
TRBD2	TRBV7-2	TRBJ2-7	many	TGTGCCAGCAGTAAACTAGCGGGGTCCTACGAGCAGTACTTC	CASSKLAGSYEQYF
-	TRBV19	TRBJ1-1	-	TGTGCCAGTAGAGAGGACTGGACGAACACTGAAGCTTTCTTT	CASREDWTNTEAFF
-	TRBV14	TRBJ2-4	many	TGTGCCAGCAGCCTACTCAGCGATACTAAAGCCAAAAACATTCAGTACTTC	CASSLLSDTKAKNIQYF
-	TRBV12-3/TRBV12-4	TRBJ2-7	many	TGTGCCAGCAGTTTAGACGGAGCTGCCGAGCAGTACTTC	CASSLDGAAEQYF
TRBD1	TRBV29-1	TRBJ1-1	-	TGCAGCGTCCACAGGGGAATGAACACTGAAGCTTTCTTT	CSVHRGMNTEAFF
TRBD1	TRBV15	TRBJ1-5	-	TGTGCCACCGTAACACGGCCAGGGGGCCACGATTATAGCAATCAGCCCCAGCATTTT	CATVTRPGGHDYSNQPQHF
TRBD1	TRBV7-2	TRBJ1-5	many	TGTGCCAGCAGCCAGGGGGCATGGGGGAATCAGCCCCAGCATTTT	CASSQGAWGNQPQHF
-	TRBV11-2	TRBJ2-1	-	TGTGCCAGCAGCTTAGTCGGGGTTTCGGGCTACAATGAGCAGTTCTTC	CASSLVGVSGYNEQFF
TRBD2	TRBV7-2	TRBJ2-3	many	TGTGCCAGCAGCTGGGGGGGAGATACGCAGTATTTT	CASSWGGDTQYF
-	TRBV14	TRBJ1-5	-	TGTGCCAGCAGCCCGGGGGGCACCGGGGATCAGCCCCAGCATTTT	CASSPGGTGDQPQHF
TRBD2	TRBV7-2	TRBJ2-7	many	TGTGCCAGCAGCTTAGCTCCGACTAGCGGGGTGGCTGTGCAGTACTTC	CASSLAPTSGVAVQYF
-	TRBV6-2/TRBV6-3	TRBJ2-1	-	TGTGCCAGCAGGCGTGCAGCGGTAAACTACAATGAGCAGTTCTTC	CASRRAAVNYNEQFF
-	TRBV7-9	TRBJ2-7	many	TGTGCCAGCAGCCCTAGACCCGGGACTTCGGGCTACGAGCAGTACTTC	CASSPRPGTSGYEQYF
TRBD1	TRBV5-1	TRBJ2-7	many	TGTGCCAGCAGCTCACCGGGACAGGGGTACGAGCAGTACTTC	CASSSPGQGYEQYF
TRBD1	TRBV11-2	TRBJ2-1	few	TGTGCCAGCAGCCCGGGGACAGGGGGGTTACACAATGAGCAGTTCTTC	CASSPGTGGLHNEQFF
-	TRBV2	TRBJ2-7	-	TGTGCCAGCAGTGAAATCGGTCGTACCTACGAGCAGTACTTC	CASSEIGRTYEQYF
-	TRBV27	TRBJ1-1	many	TGTGCCAGCAGCCGCCAGGAAAACACTGAAGCTTTCTTT	CASSRQENTEAFF
-	TRBV19	TRBJ1-5	few	TGTGCCAGTAGTATAACGGGACAAACGAGCAATCAGCCCCAGCATTTT	CASSITGQTSNQPQHF
TRBD1	TRBV19	TRBJ2-1	-	TGTGCCAGTAGTATATCTTCAGGGGGCTTTAGCAATGAGCAGTTCTTC	CASSISSGGFSNEQFF
TRBD1	TRBV7-2	TRBJ1-5	many	TGTGCCAGCAGCGCGGACAGGGGCAATCAGCCCCAGCATTTT	CASSADRGNQPQHF
TRBD1	TRBV7-8	TRBJ2-7	many	TGTGCCAGCAGCCCCGACAGGGCAATCTCCTACGAGCAGTACTTC	CASSPDRAISYEQYF
-	TRBV20-1	TRBJ2-1	few	TGCAGTGCTATGAGGGCCCCCCACAATGAGCAGTTCTTC	CSAMRAPHNEQFF
TRBD1	TRBV20-1	TRBJ1-2	few	TGCAGTGTTATACAGGGGGCGTCTAACTATGGCTACACCTTC	CSVIQGASNYGYTF
-	TRBV7-9	TRBJ2-7	-	TGTGCCAGCAGCTTGGGTTGGGGCGAGCAGTACTTC	CASSLGWGEQYF
TRBD2	TRBV7-9	TRBJ2-1	-	TGTGCCAGCAGCGGGACTAGCGTGGCTGAGCAGTTCTTC	CASSGTSVAEQFF
-	TRBV2	TRBJ1-3	-	TGTGCCAGTTCCAAGGACCCCCGACCACCCATATATTTT	CASSKDPRPPIYF
-	TRBV3-1	TRBJ2-7	-	TGTGCCAGCAGCCAAGATTTGGCGGGGTCCACCTACGAGCAGTACTTC	CASSQDLAGSTYEQYF